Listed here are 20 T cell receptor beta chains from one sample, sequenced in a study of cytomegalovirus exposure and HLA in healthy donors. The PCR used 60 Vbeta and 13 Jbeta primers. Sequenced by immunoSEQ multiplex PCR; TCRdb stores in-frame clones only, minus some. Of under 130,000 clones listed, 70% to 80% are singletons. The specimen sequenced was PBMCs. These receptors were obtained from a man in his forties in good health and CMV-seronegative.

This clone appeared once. The CDR3 reads CASSLGGQGFTEAFF. CDR3 DNA sequence: TGTGCCAGCAGCTTAGGAGGGCAGGGGTTCACTGAAGCTTTCTTT. This sequence joins TRBV13 and TRBJ1-1, with a weak D call TRBD1 (6 bases). Germline V gene lookup returns CDR1 PRHDT and CDR2 FYEKMQ (reference sequence). This CDR3 spans 15 amino acids. V lost 0 bases and J 4 bases, leaving 12 bases between the germline ends. The variable domain in full, with the rest retrieved from reference TRBV13 and TRBJ1-1, is AAGVIQSPRHLIKEKRETATLKCYPIPRHDTVYWYQQGPGQDPQFLISFYEKMQSDKGSIPDRFSAQQFSDYHSELNMSSLELGDSALYFCASSLGGQGFTEAFFGQGTRLTVV.

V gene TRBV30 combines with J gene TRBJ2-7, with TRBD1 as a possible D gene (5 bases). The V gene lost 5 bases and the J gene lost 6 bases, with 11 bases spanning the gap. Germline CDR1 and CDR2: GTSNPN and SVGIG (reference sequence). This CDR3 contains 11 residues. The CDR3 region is CAWVQTVEQYF. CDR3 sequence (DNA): TGTGCCTGGGTTCAGACAGTCGAGCAGTACTTC. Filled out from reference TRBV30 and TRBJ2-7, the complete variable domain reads SQTIHQWPATLVQPVGSPLSLECTVEGTSNPNLYWYRQAAGRGLQLLFYSVGIGQISSEVPQNLSASRPQDRQFILSSKKLLLSDSGFYLCAWVQTVEQYFGPGTRLTVT.

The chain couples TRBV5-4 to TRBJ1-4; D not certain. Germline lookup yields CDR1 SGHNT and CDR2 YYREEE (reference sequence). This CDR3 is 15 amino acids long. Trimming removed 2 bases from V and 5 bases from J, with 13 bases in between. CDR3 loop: CASSLSQAANEKLFF. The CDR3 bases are TGTGCCAGCAGCTTAAGCCAGGCTGCGAATGAAAAACTGTTTTTT.

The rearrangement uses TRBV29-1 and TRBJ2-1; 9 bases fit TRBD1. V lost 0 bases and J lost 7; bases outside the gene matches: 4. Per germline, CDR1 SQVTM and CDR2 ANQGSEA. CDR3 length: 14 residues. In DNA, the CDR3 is TGCAGCGTTGAAGAGTGGACAGGGGTGAATGAGCAGTTCTTC. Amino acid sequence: CSVEEWTGVNEQFF.

The CDR3 DNA reads as TGTGCCAGCAGCCCCGTCCCCCACGAGCAGTACTTC. It yields the protein CASSPVPHEQYF. The chain is built from TRBV7-6 and TRBJ2-7; no definite D call. Germline-derived CDR1 and CDR2 are SGHVS and FNYEAQ. V was shortened by 5 bases and J by 5 bases, with 10 bases between the two germline ends. This CDR3 has 12 amino acids.

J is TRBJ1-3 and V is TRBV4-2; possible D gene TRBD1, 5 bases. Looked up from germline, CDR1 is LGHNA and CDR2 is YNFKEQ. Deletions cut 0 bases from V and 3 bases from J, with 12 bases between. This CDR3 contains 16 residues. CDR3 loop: CASSQERQGGGNTIYF. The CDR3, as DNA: TGTGCCAGCAGCCAAGAGAGGCAGGGAGGTGGAAACACCATATATTTT.

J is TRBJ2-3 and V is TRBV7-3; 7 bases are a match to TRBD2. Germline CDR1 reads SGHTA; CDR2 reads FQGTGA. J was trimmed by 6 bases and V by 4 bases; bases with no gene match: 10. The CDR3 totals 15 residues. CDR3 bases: TGTGCCAGCAGCTCAAACGGGGGGTCTGGGGATACGCAGTATTTT. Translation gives CASSSNGGSGDTQYF.

CDR3 DNA sequence: TGTGCCAGCAGTGACGGGCAGGGGGCGGATGAGCAGTTCTTC. Protein: CASSDGQGADEQFF. The chain uses TRBV6-4 and TRBJ2-1; 8 nucleotides agree with TRBD1. J gave up 8 bases and V 2 bases, and 5 bases lay outside the gene matches. CDR3 length: 14 residues. From germline, CDR1 is MRHNA and CDR2 SNTAGT.

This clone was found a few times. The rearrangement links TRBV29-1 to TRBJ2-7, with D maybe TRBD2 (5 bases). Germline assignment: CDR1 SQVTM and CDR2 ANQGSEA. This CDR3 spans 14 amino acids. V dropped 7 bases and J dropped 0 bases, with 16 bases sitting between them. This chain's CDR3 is CSAAGVVSSYEQYF. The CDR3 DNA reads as TGCAGCGCCGCCGGGGTTGTAAGCTCCTACGAGCAGTACTTC.

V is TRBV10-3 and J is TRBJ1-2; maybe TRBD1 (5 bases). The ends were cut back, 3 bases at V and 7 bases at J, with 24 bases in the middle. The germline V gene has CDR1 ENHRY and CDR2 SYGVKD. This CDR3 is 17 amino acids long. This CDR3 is CAISECREVISACGYTF. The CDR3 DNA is TGTGCCATCAGTGAATGCAGGGAAGTTATCTCCGCTTGTGGCTACACCTTC.

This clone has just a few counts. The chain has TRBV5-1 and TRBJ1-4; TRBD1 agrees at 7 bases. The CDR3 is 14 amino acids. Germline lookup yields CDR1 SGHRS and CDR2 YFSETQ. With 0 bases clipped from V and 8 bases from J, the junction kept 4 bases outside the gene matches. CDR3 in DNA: TGCGCCAGCAGCTTGGCAGGGGGAAACGAAAAACTGTTTTTT. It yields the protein CASSLAGGNEKLFF.

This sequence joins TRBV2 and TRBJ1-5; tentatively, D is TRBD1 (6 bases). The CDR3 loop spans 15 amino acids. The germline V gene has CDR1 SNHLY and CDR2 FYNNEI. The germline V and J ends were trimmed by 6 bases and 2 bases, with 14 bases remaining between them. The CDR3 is CASRAWAGGNQPQHF. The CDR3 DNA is TGTGCCAGCAGGGCCTGGGCAGGGGGCAATCAGCCCCAGCATTTT.

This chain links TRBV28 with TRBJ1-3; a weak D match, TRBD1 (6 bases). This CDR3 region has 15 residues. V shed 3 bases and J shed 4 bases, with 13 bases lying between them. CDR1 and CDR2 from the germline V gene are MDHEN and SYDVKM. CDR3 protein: CASSLWQGMGNTIYF. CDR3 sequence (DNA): TGTGCCAGCAGTTTGTGGCAGGGGATGGGAAACACCATATATTTT.

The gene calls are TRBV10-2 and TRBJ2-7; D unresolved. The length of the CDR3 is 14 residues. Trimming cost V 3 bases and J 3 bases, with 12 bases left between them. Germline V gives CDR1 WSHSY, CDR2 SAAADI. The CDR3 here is CASSDARNIYEQYF. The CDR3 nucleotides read TGCGCCAGCAGTGACGCCAGAAATATCTACGAGCAGTACTTC.

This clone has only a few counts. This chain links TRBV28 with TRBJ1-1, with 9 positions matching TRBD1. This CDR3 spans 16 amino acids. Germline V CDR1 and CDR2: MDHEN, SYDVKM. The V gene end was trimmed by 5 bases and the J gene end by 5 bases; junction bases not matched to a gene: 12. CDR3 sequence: CASSVPYRGRGTEAFF. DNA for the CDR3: TGTGCCAGCAGTGTTCCGTACAGGGGGCGAGGGACTGAAGCTTTCTTT.

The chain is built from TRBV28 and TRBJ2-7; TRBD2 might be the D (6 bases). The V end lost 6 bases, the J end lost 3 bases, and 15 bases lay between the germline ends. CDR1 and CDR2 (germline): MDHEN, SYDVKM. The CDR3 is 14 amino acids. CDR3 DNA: TGTGCCAGCAGACTGGGCAGGAGGGGCTACGAGCAGTACTTC. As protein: CASRLGRRGYEQYF.

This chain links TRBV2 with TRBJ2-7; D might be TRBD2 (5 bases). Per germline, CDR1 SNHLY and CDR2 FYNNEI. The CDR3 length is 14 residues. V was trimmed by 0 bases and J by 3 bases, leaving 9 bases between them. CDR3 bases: TGTGCCAGCAGTGAAGCGAGGGCGGGCTACGAGCAGTACTTC. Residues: CASSEARAGYEQYF.

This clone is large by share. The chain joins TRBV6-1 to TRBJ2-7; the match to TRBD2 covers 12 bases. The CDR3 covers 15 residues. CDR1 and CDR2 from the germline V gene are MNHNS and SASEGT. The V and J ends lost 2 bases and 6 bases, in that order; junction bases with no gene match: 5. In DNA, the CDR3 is TGTGCCAGCAGTGAACTAGCGGGAGGGCCTCTCGAGCAGTACTTC. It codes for CASSELAGGPLEQYF.

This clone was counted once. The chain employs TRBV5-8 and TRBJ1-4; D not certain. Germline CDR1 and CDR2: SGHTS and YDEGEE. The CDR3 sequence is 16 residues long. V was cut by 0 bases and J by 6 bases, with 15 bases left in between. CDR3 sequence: CASSLGSGAKDEKLFF. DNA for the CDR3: TGTGCCAGCAGCTTGGGTTCGGGAGCGAAGGATGAAAAACTGTTTTTT.

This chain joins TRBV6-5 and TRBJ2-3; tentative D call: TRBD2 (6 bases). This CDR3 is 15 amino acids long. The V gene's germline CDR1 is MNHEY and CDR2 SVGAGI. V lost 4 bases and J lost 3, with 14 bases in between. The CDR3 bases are TGTGCCAGCAGTTCCTATAGCGGTTTTACAGATACGCAGTATTTT. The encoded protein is CASSSYSGFTDTQYF.